These 10 T cell receptor beta chains originate from one sample sequenced in a study of T-cell memory formation after mild COVID-19 (dated by TCRdb to the early 2020s). Receptor libraries were prepared by 5' RACE. The reads were generated on an Illumina NovaSeq 6000. TCRdb itself trimmed the public reads at Q25 with fastp, ran MiXCR and retained productive beta chains. Identical CDR3 proteins give one entry, which carries the most common genes and DNA. Present in this sample are hundreds of thousands of distinct CDR3 sequences, approximately 15% of which were seen just once. About 7.5% of the sample is taken by the ten largest. Sample: PBMCs or a T cell subset sorted from them (not recorded which). These TCRs come from an adult woman who had mild COVID-19 (a few samples of this study predate the infection). The sample titles of this study are shuffled in the database, so cell type and time point are left out; the donor was told from shared clones.

The chain uses TRBV21-1 and TRBJ1-1; the table calls TRBD1, which could not be checked here. TRBV21-1 is described as a pseudogene. This CDR3 comprises 13 residues. Written as DNA, the CDR3 is TGTGCCAGCAGCATATGGACAAACACTGAAGCTTTCTTT. Its protein product is CASSIWTNTEAFF.

The CDR3 is CASSQGGYNEQFF. In nucleotides, the CDR3 is TGTGCCAGCAGCCAAGGGGGTTACAATGAGCAGTTCTTC. V gene TRBV3-1 combines with J gene TRBJ2-1, with no clear D. The CDR3 covers 13 residues. Germline CDR1 and CDR2: LGHDT and YNNKEL (reference sequence). V lost 1 base and J 4 bases, leaving 5 bases between the germline ends.

This chain connects TRBV12-3 or TRBV12-4 to TRBJ1-4; TRBD1 matches 10 bases. CDR3 length: 17 amino acids. Unmatched junction bases numbered 13, after V lost 4 bases and J lost 8 bases. CDR3 loop: CASSSTGGAGLGEKLFF. As DNA, the CDR3 is TGTGCCAGCAGTTCGACAGGGGGCGCGGGTTTAGGCGAAAAACTGTTTTTT.

This clonotype was recorded a few times. The CDR3 DNA reads as TGTGCCAGCAGCTCCAGCATAAGACACACTGAAGCTTTCTTT. Its protein product is CASSSSIRHTEAFF. The rearrangement links TRBV12-3 or TRBV12-4 to TRBJ1-1; D remains ambiguous. The V gene lost 6 bases and the J gene lost 3 bases, with 14 bases spanning the gap. This CDR3 spans 14 amino acids.

Only a few counts were recorded for this clonotype. The rearrangement joins TRBV5-1 to TRBJ2-7; 11 nucleotides agree with TRBD1. Germline V gene lookup returns CDR1 SGHRS and CDR2 YFSETQ. With 6 bases clipped from V and 3 bases from J, the junction kept 8 bases outside the gene matches. The CDR3 has 15 amino acids. CDR3: CASTSAGTGGYEQYF. The CDR3 DNA follows: TGCGCCAGCACCTCCGCCGGGACAGGGGGCTACGAGCAGTACTTC. The entire variable domain, with the rest obtained from reference TRBV5-1 and TRBJ2-7, is as follows: KAGVTQTPRYLIKTRGQQVTLSCSPISGHRSVSWYQQTPGQGLQFLFEYFSETQRNKGNFPGRFSGRQFSNSRSEMNVSTLELGDSALYLCASTSAGTGGYEQYFGPGTRLTVT.

There are a few counts of this clonotype. This rearrangement joins TRBV12-3 or TRBV12-4 to TRBJ2-4, with TRBD2 matching 7 bases. The CDR3 runs 17 residues. V shed 2 bases, J shed 0 bases, and the junction held 7 bases outside the gene matches. CDR3 DNA sequence: TGTGCCAGCAGTTTACGGGGAGGGGCGATAGCCAAAAACATTCAGTACTTC. Translation: CASSLRGGAIAKNIQYF.

This clonotype occurred a few times. CDR3 bases: TGTGCCAGCAGTTTACGCGGGACAGGGTTCGTGCGGCCCCAGCATTTT. It codes for CASSLRGTGFVRPQHF. The chain uses TRBV12-3 or TRBV12-4 and TRBJ1-5, with 9 bases aligning to TRBD1. Germline trimming cut 2 bases from V and 9 bases from J; bases unmatched to any gene: 11. This CDR3 spans 16 amino acids.

The gene calls are TRBV2 and TRBJ2-1; either TRBD1 or TRBD2 may supply D (7 bases each). V lost 0 bases, J lost 7 bases, and 19 bases lay in between. The V gene's germline CDR1 is SNHLY and CDR2 FYNNEI. CDR3 length: 17 amino acids. DNA for the CDR3: TGTGCCAGCAGTGAAGCTCCAGGGAGGGGGCGCTGGAATGAGCAGTTCTTC. Protein product: CASSEAPGRGRWNEQFF. The variable domain in full, completed from reference TRBV2 and TRBJ2-1, reads EPEVTQTPSHQVTQMGQEVILRCVPISNHLYFYWYRQILGQKVEFLVSFYNNEISEKSEIFDDQFSVERPDGSNFTLKIRSTKLEDSAMYFCASSEAPGRGRWNEQFFGPGTRLTVL.

The V gene is TRBV7-2, the J gene TRBJ2-7; D unresolved. V was shortened by 5 bases and J by 5 bases, with 10 bases between the two germline ends. The CDR3 has 12 residues. Germline V CDR1 and CDR2: SGHTA, FQGNSA. The CDR3 here is CASSHKKDEQYF. The CDR3 DNA reads TGTGCCAGCAGCCACAAGAAAGACGAGCAGTACTTC.

This clonotype has only a few counts. The gene calls are TRBV6-5 and TRBJ2-1; 9 nucleotides line up with TRBD1. CDR1 and CDR2 (germline): MNHEY, SVGAGI. Unmatched junction bases numbered 2, after V lost 0 bases and J lost 8 bases. The CDR3 contains 14 residues. The CDR3 loop reads CASSYSGQGDEQFF. CDR3 bases: TGTGCCAGCAGTTACTCGGGACAGGGTGATGAGCAGTTCTTC.